This T cell receptor beta chain was profiled in a study of T-cell reconstitution after alpha-beta-depleted transplantation in children. There are a few counts of this clonotype. The CDR3 runs 16 residues. Germline values: CDR1 SQVTM, CDR2 ANQGSEA. V was pared by 4 bases and J by 0 bases, with 8 bases of the junction left unmatched. Unique molecular identifiers were incorporated during preparation of the TCRbeta library. TCRdb analysed the PCR reads with MiXCR anew, one entry per CDR3 protein. Of some 840,000 distinct CDR3 sequences in the sample, roughly 15% were seen once. The sample in question was PBMCs, mostly from graft donor cells, obtained 360 days after TCRalphabeta/CD19-depleted stem cell transplant. V usage is TRBV29-1 and J usage is TRBJ1-5, with 8 positions matching TRBD1. The TCR originated in a male patient between 10 and 17 years old who had a stem cell transplant for acute lymphoblastic leukemia, so the T cells may come from the graft donor. The CDR3 region is CSVGAGGPLSNQPQHF. The DNA for the CDR3 is TGCAGCGTTGGGGCAGGGGGCCCGCTTAGCAATCAGCCCCAGCATTTT.